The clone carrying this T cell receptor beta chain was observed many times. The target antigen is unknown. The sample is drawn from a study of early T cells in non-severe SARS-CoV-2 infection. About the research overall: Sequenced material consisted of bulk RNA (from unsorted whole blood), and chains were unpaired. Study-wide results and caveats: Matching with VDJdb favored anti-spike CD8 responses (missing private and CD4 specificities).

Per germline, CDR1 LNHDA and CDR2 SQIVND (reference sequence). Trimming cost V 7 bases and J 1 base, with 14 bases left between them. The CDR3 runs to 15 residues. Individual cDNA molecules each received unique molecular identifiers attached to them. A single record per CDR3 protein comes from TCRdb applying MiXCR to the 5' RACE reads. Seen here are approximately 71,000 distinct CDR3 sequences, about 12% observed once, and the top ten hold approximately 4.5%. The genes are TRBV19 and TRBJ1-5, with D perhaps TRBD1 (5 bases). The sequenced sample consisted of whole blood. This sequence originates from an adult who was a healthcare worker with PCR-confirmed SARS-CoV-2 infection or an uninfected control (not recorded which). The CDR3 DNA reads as TGTGCCAGTACGGCGGGGACGGAGAGCAATCAGCCCCAGCATTTT. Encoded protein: CASTAGTESNQPQHF. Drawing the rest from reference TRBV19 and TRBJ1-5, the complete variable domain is DGGITQSPKYLFRKEGQNVTLSCEQNLNHDAMYWYRQDPGQGLRLIYYSQIVNDFQKGDIAEGYSVSREKKESFPLTVTSAQKNPTAFYLCASTAGTESNQPQHFGDGTRLSIL.